The 12 T cell receptor beta chains in this list originate from one sample, sequenced in a study of blood T cell repertoires in COVID-19. TCRdb's copy holds only in-frame clones and misses some; the assay was immunoSEQ multiplex PCR. This table has 100,000 or so clones, about nine tenths appearing once. The specimen sequenced was peripheral blood. These receptors originate from a man aged 55 to 70 with acute or convalescent COVID-19.

This clone has only one observation. This rearrangement joins TRBV7-9 to TRBJ1-3; 8 bases agree with TRBD1. In germline, CDR1 is SEHNR, CDR2 FQNEAQ (reference sequence). The CDR3 loop spans 15 amino acids. The V segment lost 6 bases and the J segment 0 bases; nucleotides outside the gene matches: 4. The CDR3 coding sequence is TGTGCCAGCAGTTCCGGACAGGGCTCTGGAAACACCATATATTTT. The encoded protein is CASSSGQGSGNTIYF.

This clone has more than one count but fewer than ten. J is TRBJ1-3 and V is TRBV9; D may be TRBD1 (5 bases). Germline-derived CDR1 and CDR2 are SGDLS and YYNGEE. The length of the CDR3 is 15 residues. Trimming shortened V by 4 bases and J by 0 bases, and 11 bases separated the two germline ends. The CDR3 reads CASSPDSTSGNTIYF. The CDR3 nucleotides are TGTGCCAGCAGCCCCGACAGTACCTCTGGAAACACCATATATTTT.

The CDR3 loop is CASSLSAGPTGELFF. In nucleotides, the CDR3 is TGCGCCAGCAGCTTGTCGGCAGGGCCCACCGGGGAGCTGTTTTTT. The chain recombines TRBV5-1 with TRBJ2-2; D may be TRBD1 (5 bases). Trimming shortened V by 1 base and J by 4 bases, and 11 bases separated the two germline ends. The germline CDR1 and CDR2 sequences are SGHRS and YFSETQ. CDR3 length: 15 residues.

This clone was seen only a few times. V is TRBV19 and J is TRBJ2-1; tentatively, D is TRBD2 (6 bases). Trimming took 4 bases from V and 4 from J, leaving 14 bases between them. Germline-derived CDR1 and CDR2 are LNHDA and SQIVND (reference sequence). CDR3 size: 15 residues. In DNA form, the CDR3 reads TGTGCCAGTAGTAGCCAAGCGGGCCCTTACAATGAGCAGTTCTTC. The encoded protein is CASSSQAGPYNEQFF.

The chain combines TRBV10-3 with TRBJ2-3, with 8 positions matching TRBD1. Per the germline V gene, CDR1 is ENHRY and CDR2 is SYGVKD. V shed 0 bases and J 5 bases; nucleotides not matched to a gene: 4. The CDR3 totals 15 residues. CDR3 DNA: TGTGCCATCAGTGAGTCAACGACAGGGGTAGATACGCAGTATTTT. Amino acid sequence: CAISESTTGVDTQYF.

Comments on this clone: At one end the junction does not follow the germline gene, possibly because of a read error. This rearrangement joins TRBV5-1 to TRBJ2-3; 8 bases are a match to TRBD1. Germline V gives CDR1 SGHRS, CDR2 YFSETQ. The CDR3 loop spans 13 amino acids. The CDR3 region has the DNA TGCGCCAGCAGCTTGGCCGGTACAGGGGGTCCCGATTTT. Its protein product is CASSLAGTGGPDF.

This clone appeared a single time. The chain recombines TRBV5-1 with TRBJ2-4; 13 bases align to TRBD2. The J segment lost 5 bases and the V segment lost 2 bases, leaving 4 bases of the junction unmatched. Germline values: CDR1 SGHRS, CDR2 YFSETQ. The CDR3 runs 16 residues. The CDR3 DNA reads as TGCGCCAGCAGCTTACCCGGGACTAGCGGGGAAAACATTCAGTACTTC. Translation: CASSLPGTSGENIQYF.

The chain uses TRBV11-3 and TRBJ1-1; 9 nucleotides match TRBD1. CDR3 size: 15 residues. Germline V gives CDR1 SGHNT, CDR2 YENEEA. The V and J ends lost 5 bases and 1 base, in that order; junction bases with no gene match: 5. The CDR3: CASSPGTGKNTEAFF. CDR3 sequence (DNA): TGTGCCAGCAGCCCGGGGACAGGGAAGAACACTGAAGCTTTCTTT.

The chain uses TRBV5-4 and TRBJ2-2; 10 positions agree with TRBD2. The CDR3 sequence is 15 residues long. The V gene end was trimmed by 4 bases and the J gene end by 7 bases; junction bases not matched to a gene: 7. From germline, CDR1 is SGHNT and CDR2 YYREEE (reference sequence). CDR3 DNA sequence: TGTGCCAGCAGCCCCCAGCGGGGGGGCGTCGGGGAGCTGTTTTTT. Protein sequence: CASSPQRGGVGELFF.

The chain joins TRBV5-1 to TRBJ2-5; D might be TRBD2 (5 bases). CDR1 and CDR2 from the germline V gene are SGHRS and YFSETQ. V gave up 4 bases and J gave up 5 bases, with 15 bases separating them. This CDR3 region has 14 residues. The CDR3 reads CASSPAGVSETQYF. CDR3 DNA sequence: TGCGCCAGCAGCCCCGCCGGGGTCTCTGAGACCCAGTACTTC. The full variable domain, its missing parts supplied by reference TRBV5-1 and TRBJ2-5, is KAGVTQTPRYLIKTRGQQVTLSCSPISGHRSVSWYQQTPGQGLQFLFEYFSETQRNKGNFPGRFSGRQFSNSRSEMNVSTLELGDSALYLCASSPAGVSETQYFGPGTRLLVL.

The chain uses TRBV5-4 and TRBJ2-1; D possibly corresponds to TRBD2 (5 bases). The germline V gene has CDR1 SGHNT and CDR2 YYREEE (reference sequence). V was pared by 3 bases and J by 7 bases, with 17 bases between. This CDR3 region has 15 residues. Written as DNA, the CDR3 is TGTGCCAGCAGCTCGCAGTACAATTGGGAGAATGAGCAGTTCTTC. Translation gives CASSSQYNWENEQFF. The whole variable domain, filled in from reference TRBV5-4 and TRBJ2-1, reads ETGVTQSPTHLIKTRGQQVTLRCSSQSGHNTVSWYQQALGQGPQFIFQYYREEENGRGNFPPRFSGLQFPNYSSELNVNALELDDSALYLCASSSQYNWENEQFFGPGTRLTVL.

V is TRBV4-1 and J is TRBJ1-4, with 7 bases aligning to TRBD1. This CDR3 has 15 residues. The J segment lost 10 bases and the V segment lost 0 bases, leaving 8 bases of the junction unmatched. CDR1 and CDR2 from the germline V gene are MGHRA and YSYEKL. The CDR3 region is CASSQEGQGVGKLFF. In DNA, the CDR3 is TGCGCCAGCAGCCAAGAGGGCCAGGGGGTGGGAAAACTGTTTTTT.